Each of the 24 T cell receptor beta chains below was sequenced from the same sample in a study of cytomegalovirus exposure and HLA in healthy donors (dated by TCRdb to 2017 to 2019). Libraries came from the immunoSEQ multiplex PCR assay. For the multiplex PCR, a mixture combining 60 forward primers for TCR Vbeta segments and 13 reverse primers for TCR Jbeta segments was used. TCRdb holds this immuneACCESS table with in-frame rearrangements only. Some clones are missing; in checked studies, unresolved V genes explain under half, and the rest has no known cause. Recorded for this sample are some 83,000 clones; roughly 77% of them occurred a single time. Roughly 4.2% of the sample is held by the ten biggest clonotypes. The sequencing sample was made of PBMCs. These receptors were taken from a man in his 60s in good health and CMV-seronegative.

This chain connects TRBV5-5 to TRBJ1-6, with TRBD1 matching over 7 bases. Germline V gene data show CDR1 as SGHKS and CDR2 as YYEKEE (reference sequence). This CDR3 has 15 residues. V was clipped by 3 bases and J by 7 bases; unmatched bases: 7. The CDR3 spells CASSSGQVGNSPLHF. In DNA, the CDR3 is TGTGCCAGCAGCTCCGGACAGGTGGGGAATTCACCCCTCCACTTT. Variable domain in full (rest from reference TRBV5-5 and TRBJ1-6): DAGVTQSPTHLIKTRGQQVTLRCSPISGHKSVSWYQQVLGQGPQFIFQYYEKEERGRGNFPDRFSARQFPNYSSELNVNALLLGDSALYLCASSSGQVGNSPLHFGNGTRLTVT.

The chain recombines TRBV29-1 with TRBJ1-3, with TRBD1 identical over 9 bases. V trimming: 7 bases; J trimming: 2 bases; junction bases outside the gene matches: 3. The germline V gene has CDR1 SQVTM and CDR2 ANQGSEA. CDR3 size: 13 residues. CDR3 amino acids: CSGRQGAGNTIYF. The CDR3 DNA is TGCAGCGGGAGACAGGGGGCTGGAAACACCATATATTTT.

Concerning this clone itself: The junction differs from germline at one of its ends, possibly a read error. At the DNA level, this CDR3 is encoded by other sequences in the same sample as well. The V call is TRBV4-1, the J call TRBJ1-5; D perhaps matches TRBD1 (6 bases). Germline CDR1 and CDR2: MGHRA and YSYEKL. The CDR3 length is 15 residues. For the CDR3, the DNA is TGTGCCAGCAGCCACTATCAGGGGATCCTCCAGCCCCAGCATTTT. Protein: CASSHYQGILQPQHF.

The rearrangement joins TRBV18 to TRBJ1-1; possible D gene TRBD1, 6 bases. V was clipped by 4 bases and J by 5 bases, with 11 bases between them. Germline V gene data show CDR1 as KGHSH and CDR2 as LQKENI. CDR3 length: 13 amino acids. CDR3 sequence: CASSQAGETEAFF. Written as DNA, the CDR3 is TGTGCCAGCTCACAGGCAGGGGAAACTGAAGCTTTCTTT.

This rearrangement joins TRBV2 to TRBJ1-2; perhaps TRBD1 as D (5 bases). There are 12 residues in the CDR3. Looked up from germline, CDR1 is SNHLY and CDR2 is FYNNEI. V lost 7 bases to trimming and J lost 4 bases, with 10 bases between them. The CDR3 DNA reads TGTGCCAGCACTCCGACAGCCTATGGCTACACCTTC. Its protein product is CASTPTAYGYTF. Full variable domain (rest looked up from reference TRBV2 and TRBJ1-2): EPEVTQTPSHQVTQMGQEVILRCVPISNHLYFYWYRQILGQKVEFLVSFYNNEISEKSEIFDDQFSVERPDGSNFTLKIRSTKLEDSAMYFCASTPTAYGYTFGSGTRLTVV.

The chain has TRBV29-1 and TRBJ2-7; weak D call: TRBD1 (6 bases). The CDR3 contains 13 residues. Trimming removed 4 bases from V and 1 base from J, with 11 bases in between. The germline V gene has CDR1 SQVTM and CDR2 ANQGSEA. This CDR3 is CSVVQGPSYEQYF. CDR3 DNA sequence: TGCAGCGTTGTGCAGGGGCCGTCCTACGAGCAGTACTTC.

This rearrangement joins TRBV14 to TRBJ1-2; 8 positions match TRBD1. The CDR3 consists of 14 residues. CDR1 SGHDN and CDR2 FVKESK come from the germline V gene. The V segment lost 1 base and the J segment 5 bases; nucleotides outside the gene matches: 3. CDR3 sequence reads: CASSQGTGTYGYTF. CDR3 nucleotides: TGTGCCAGCAGCCAAGGGACAGGGACTTATGGCTACACCTTC.

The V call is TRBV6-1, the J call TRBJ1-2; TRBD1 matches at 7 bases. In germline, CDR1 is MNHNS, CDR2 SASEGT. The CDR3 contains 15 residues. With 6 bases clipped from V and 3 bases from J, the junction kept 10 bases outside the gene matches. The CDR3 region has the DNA TGTGCCAGCAGAGAATCCGGGACAGCAGACTATGGCTACACCTTC. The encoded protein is CASRESGTADYGYTF.

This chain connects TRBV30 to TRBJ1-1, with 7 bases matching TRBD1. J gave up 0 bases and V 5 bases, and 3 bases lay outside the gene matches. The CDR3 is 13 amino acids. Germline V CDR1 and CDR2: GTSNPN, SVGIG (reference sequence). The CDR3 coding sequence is TGTGCCTGGGGGGGACAGTTGAACACTGAAGCTTTCTTT. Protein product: CAWGGQLNTEAFF.

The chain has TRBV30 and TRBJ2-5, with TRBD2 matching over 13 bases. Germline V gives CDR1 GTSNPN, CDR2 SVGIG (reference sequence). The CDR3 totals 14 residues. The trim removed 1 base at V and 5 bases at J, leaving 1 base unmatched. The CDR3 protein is CAWSAGLAGETQYF. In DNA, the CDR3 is TGTGCCTGGAGTGCGGGACTAGCGGGGGAGACCCAGTACTTC.

In DNA form, the CDR3 reads TGCGCCAGCAGCCAAGATCGTGGGCAGCAAGAGACCCAGTACTTC. It yields the protein CASSQDRGQQETQYF. The chain couples TRBV4-1 to TRBJ2-5; D call uncertain. The CDR3 is 15 residues long. CDR1 and CDR2 from the germline V gene are MGHRA and YSYEKL. Trimming took off 0 bases at V and 2 bases at J, with 10 bases between the two ends.

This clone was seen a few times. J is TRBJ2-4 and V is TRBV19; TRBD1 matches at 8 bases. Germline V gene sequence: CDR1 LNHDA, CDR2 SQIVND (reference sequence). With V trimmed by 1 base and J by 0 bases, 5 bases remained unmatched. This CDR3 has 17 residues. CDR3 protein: CASSIAGTGGAKNIQYF. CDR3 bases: TGTGCCAGTAGTATAGCAGGGACAGGTGGAGCCAAAAACATTCAGTACTTC.

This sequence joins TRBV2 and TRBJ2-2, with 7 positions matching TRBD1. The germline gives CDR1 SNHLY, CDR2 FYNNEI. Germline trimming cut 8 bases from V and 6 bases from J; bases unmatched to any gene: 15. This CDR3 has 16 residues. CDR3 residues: CASLNRDSLPPGELFF. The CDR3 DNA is TGTGCCAGCTTGAACCGGGACAGCCTACCCCCCGGGGAGCTGTTTTTT.

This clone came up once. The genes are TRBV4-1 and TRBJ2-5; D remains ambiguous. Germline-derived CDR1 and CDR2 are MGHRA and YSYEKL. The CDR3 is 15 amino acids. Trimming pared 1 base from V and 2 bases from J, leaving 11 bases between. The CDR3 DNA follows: TGCGCCAGCAGCCAAGGCGGCATTTTACAAGAGACCCAGTACTTC. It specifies CASSQGGILQETQYF.

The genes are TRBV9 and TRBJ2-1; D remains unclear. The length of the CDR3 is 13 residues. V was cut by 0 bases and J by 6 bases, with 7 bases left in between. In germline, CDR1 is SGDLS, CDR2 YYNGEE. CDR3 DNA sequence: TGTGCCAGCAGCGTAGTATCCGGCAATGAGCAGTTCTTC. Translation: CASSVVSGNEQFF.

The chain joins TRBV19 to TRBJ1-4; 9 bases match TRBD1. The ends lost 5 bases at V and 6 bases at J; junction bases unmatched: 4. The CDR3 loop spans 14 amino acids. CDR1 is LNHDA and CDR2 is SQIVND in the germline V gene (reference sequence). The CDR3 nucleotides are TGTGCCAGTAGTCCTCGGACAGGGGATGAAAAACTGTTTTTT. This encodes CASSPRTGDEKLFF.

In DNA form, the CDR3 reads TGTGCCAGCAGCGCCCGGGACAGCAATTATGGCTACACCTTC. This translates into CASSARDSNYGYTF. The chain is built from TRBV7-8 and TRBJ1-2, with 7 positions matching TRBD1. The CDR3 extends over 14 amino acids. Germline V gene lookup returns CDR1 SGHVS and CDR2 FQNEAQ. Trimming removed 5 bases from V and 5 bases from J; junction bases left unmatched: 8.

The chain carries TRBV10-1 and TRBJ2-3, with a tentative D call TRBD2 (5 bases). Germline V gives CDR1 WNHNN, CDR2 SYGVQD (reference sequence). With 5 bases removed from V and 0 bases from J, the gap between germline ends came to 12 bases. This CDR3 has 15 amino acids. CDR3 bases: TGCGCCAGCAGTTCGCGGCGGGCTAGCACAGATACGCAGTATTTT. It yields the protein CASSSRRASTDTQYF.

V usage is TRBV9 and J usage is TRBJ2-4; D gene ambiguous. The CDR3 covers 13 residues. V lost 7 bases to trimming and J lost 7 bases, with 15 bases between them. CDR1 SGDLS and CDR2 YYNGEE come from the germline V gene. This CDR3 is CASAAAGANIQYF. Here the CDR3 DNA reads TGTGCCAGCGCAGCCGCTGGAGCTAACATTCAGTACTTC.

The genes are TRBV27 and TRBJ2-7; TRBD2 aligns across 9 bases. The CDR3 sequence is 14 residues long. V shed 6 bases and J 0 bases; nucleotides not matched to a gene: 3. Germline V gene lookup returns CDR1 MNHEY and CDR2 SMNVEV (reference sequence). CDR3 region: CASSGGRDSYEQYF. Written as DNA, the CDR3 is TGTGCCAGCAGCGGCGGGAGGGACTCCTACGAGCAGTACTTC.

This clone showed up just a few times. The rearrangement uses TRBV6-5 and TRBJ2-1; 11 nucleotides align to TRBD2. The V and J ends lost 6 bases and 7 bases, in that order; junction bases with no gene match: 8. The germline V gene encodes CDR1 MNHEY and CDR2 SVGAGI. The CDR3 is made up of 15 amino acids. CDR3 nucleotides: TGTGCCAGCAGCCCTCTAGCGGGGGGTATAAATGAGCAGTTCTTC. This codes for CASSPLAGGINEQFF.

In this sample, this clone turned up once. Here the CDR3 reads CASSGRGLTNYGYTF. Written as DNA, the CDR3 is TGCGCCAGCAGCGGTAGGGGCCTAACTAACTATGGCTACACCTTC. This chain connects TRBV5-1 to TRBJ1-2; D might be TRBD1 (5 bases). The CDR3 is 15 residues long. The V gene lost 4 bases and the J gene lost 0 bases, with 13 bases spanning the gap. The V gene's germline CDR1 is SGHRS and CDR2 YFSETQ.

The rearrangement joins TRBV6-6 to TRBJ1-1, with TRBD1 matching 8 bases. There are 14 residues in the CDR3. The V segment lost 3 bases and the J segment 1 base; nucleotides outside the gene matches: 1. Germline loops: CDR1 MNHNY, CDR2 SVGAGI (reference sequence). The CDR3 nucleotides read TGTGCCAGCAGTTATCAGGGGGCGAACACTGAAGCTTTCTTT. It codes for CASSYQGANTEAFF.

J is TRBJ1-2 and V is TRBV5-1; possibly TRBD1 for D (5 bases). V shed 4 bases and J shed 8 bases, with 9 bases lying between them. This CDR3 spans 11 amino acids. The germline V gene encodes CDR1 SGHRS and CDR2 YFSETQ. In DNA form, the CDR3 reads TGCGCCAGCAGCCTGGAGGGGGGCTACACCTTC. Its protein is CASSLEGGYTF.